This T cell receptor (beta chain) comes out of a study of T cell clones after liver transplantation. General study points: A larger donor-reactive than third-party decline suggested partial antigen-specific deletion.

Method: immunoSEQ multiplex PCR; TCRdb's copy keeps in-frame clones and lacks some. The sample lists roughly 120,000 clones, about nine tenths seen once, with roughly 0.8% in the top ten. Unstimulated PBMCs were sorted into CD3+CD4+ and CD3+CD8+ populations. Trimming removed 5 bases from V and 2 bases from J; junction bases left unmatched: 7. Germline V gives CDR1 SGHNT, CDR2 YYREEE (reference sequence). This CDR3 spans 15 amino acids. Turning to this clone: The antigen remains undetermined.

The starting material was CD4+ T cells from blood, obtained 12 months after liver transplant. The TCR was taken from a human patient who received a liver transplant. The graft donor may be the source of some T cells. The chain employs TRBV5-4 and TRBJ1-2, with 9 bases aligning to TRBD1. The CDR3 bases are TGTGCCAGCAGGACCGGGACAGGGAAAAACTATGGCTACACCTTC. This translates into CASRTGTGKNYGYTF.